The 21 T cell receptor beta chains given below trace back to one sample, sequenced in a study of regulatory T cells in long-lasting Graves disease (dated by TCRdb to about 2021). Libraries were made using multiplex PCR. Sequenced on an Illumina HiSeq 4000. TCR beta libraries were built with iRepertoire HTBI primers and Arm-PCR amplification of CDR3 regions. The public sequencing data were trimmed at Q25 with fastp and processed into clonotypes with MiXCR by TCRdb, which kept only in-frame beta chains. Each CDR3 protein gets just one entry, which takes the most common genes and DNA from the rows behind it. This sample gives 530,000 or so distinct CDR3 sequences in total; 15% to 20% of them show up just once. The ten largest account for around 12% of the sample. What the time point label conveys for this sample: newly diagnosed GD, antithyroid drugs for less than 3 months. For both TCR sequencing and RNA sequencing, RNA was extracted from PBMCs in TRIzol.

This sample also appeared in a second study, on T cells in Graves' hyperthyroidism and ophthalmopathy.

The specimen was peripheral blood mononuclear cells (PBMCs), collected at new diagnosis, from a patient treated with antithyroid drugs. These receptors were collected from a man between 18 and 35 years old with Graves disease. Donor details come from another sample of the same person, matched by shared clones.

The rearrangement uses TRBV19 and TRBJ2-1; 7 bases are a match to TRBD2. The CDR3 extends over 16 amino acids. The V gene's germline CDR1 is LNHDA and CDR2 SQIVND (reference sequence). V lost 3 bases, J lost 2 bases, and 7 bases stayed unmatched. CDR3 sequence reads: CASSMVGGRTYNEQFF. The CDR3 DNA reads as TGTGCCAGTAGTATGGTGGGGGGGAGGACCTACAATGAGCAGTTCTTC.

This clonotype was counted at least ten times. The chain combines TRBV6-5 with TRBJ2-2, with D unclear. The CDR3 is made up of 17 amino acids. Looked up from germline, CDR1 is MNHEY and CDR2 is SVGAGI. Trimming stripped 0 bases from V and 4 bases from J, with 15 bases between. CDR3 sequence reads: CASSYSSSRVSTGELFF. Written as DNA, the CDR3 is TGTGCCAGCAGTTACTCGAGTAGCCGAGTCAGCACCGGGGAGCTGTTTTTT.

This chain connects TRBV7-3 to TRBJ2-2, with 10 bases fitting TRBD2. The CDR3 totals 15 residues. Per germline, CDR1 SGHTA and CDR2 FQGTGA. The V segment lost 5 bases and the J segment 6 bases; nucleotides outside the gene matches: 6. Written as DNA, the CDR3 is TGTGCCAGCAGCAAGCGGGAGGGAATTTCCGGGGAGCTGTTTTTT. Translating it yields CASSKREGISGELFF.

This clonotype appeared a few times. The chain is built from TRBV6-1 and TRBJ2-7, with D hard to call. Germline values: CDR1 MNHNS, CDR2 SASEGT. V lost 3 bases, J lost 5 bases, and 11 bases lay in between. The CDR3 sequence is 13 residues long. Here the CDR3 reads CASSEIGVDEQYF. As DNA, the CDR3 is TGTGCCAGCAGTGAGATCGGAGTAGACGAGCAGTACTTC.

This clonotype was observed at least ten times. The chain combines TRBV10-3 with TRBJ2-1, with D possibly being TRBD1 (5 bases). The CDR3 contains 15 residues. The germline V gene encodes CDR1 ENHRY and CDR2 SYGVKD. Trimming removed 3 bases from V and 2 bases from J, with 11 bases in between. The CDR3 sequence is CAISEGAAAYNEQFF. The CDR3 region has the DNA TGTGCCATCAGTGAAGGGGCGGCGGCCTACAATGAGCAGTTCTTC.

The chain carries TRBV7-9 and TRBJ1-1; 8 bases line up with TRBD1. Unmatched junction bases numbered 6, after V lost 6 bases and J lost 3 bases. The CDR3 contains 14 residues. Germline V gene sequence: CDR1 SEHNR, CDR2 FQNEAQ (reference sequence). Here the CDR3 DNA reads TGTGCCAGCAGAACGGGACAGGAGTACACTGAAGCTTTCTTT. Protein: CASRTGQEYTEAFF.

The J gene is TRBJ2-7, the V gene TRBV6-1; D not certain. This CDR3 spans 14 amino acids. In germline, CDR1 is MNHNS, CDR2 SASEGT. Trimming removed 7 bases at V and 3 bases at J, with 16 bases between. This CDR3 is CASTLRPEDYEQYF. The CDR3 DNA reads TGTGCCAGCACCCTGAGGCCTGAGGACTACGAGCAGTACTTC.

The V and J genes are TRBV7-9 and TRBJ2-7, with 13 bases lining up with TRBD2. Germline loops: CDR1 SEHNR, CDR2 FQNEAQ (reference sequence). The CDR3 covers 18 residues. V was pared by 5 bases and J by 5 bases, with 15 bases of the junction left unmatched. The chain's CDR3 is CASSPTLGTSGNLDEQYF. The CDR3 nucleotides are TGTGCCAGCAGCCCGACCCTGGGGACTAGCGGGAATCTGGACGAGCAGTACTTC.

This clonotype has a count of ten or more. The rearrangement links TRBV28 to TRBJ2-5, with D uncertain. CDR1 and CDR2 (germline): MDHEN, SYDVKM. This CDR3 comprises 13 residues. V was trimmed by 6 bases and J by 2 bases, leaving 10 bases between them. The CDR3 DNA follows: TGTGCCAGCAGCCTACAGCCACAAGAGACCCAGTACTTC. It codes for CASSLQPQETQYF.

This clonotype has a count of ten or more. This chain connects TRBV28 to TRBJ2-1; 9 bases fit TRBD2. This CDR3 comprises 15 residues. Germline V gene data show CDR1 as MDHEN and CDR2 as SYDVKM. J lost 4 bases, V lost 6 bases, and 7 bases had no gene match. The CDR3 loop is CASSSLAGRYNEQFF. In DNA form, the CDR3 reads TGTGCCAGCAGCTCTCTAGCGGGAAGATACAATGAGCAGTTCTTC.

This clonotype was recorded at least ten times. The chain combines TRBV27 with TRBJ2-7; 7 bases align to TRBD2. With 8 bases clipped from V and 0 bases from J, the junction kept 19 bases outside the gene matches. In germline, CDR1 is MNHEY, CDR2 SMNVEV (reference sequence). The CDR3 is 18 residues long. The CDR3, as DNA: TGTGCCAGCTATCCGGTGGGCCCGGGGGGACTGAACTCCTACGAGCAGTACTTC. Protein: CASYPVGPGGLNSYEQYF.

This clonotype was counted a few times. A much larger clone differs from this one at a single base, so this may be a read error. V is TRBV11-3 and J is TRBJ2-2; D perhaps matches TRBD1 (6 bases). The CDR3 consists of 13 residues. The V and J ends lost 5 bases and 3 bases respectively, with 7 bases between them. The germline V gene encodes CDR1 SGHNT and CDR2 YENEEA. The CDR3 here is CASSPGDTGELFF. For the CDR3, the DNA is TGTGCCAGCAGCCCAGGGGACACCGGGGAGCTGTTTTTT.

This clonotype was found many times. V gene TRBV7-9 combines with J gene TRBJ2-7, with 9 bases identical to TRBD2. This CDR3 has 14 residues. The ends lost 1 base at V and 3 bases at J; junction bases unmatched: 1. Germline V gene sequence: CDR1 SEHNR, CDR2 FQNEAQ (reference sequence). DNA of the CDR3: TGTGCCAGCAGCTTAGAGACTAGCGGCTACGAGCAGTACTTC. Translated: CASSLETSGYEQYF.

This clonotype was detected only a few times. The germline gene is not matched at one end of the junction; a read error may be the cause. The CDR3 sequence: CASTRGAGNTESFF. DNA for the CDR3: TGTGCCAGCACCCGAGGGGCGGGGAACACTGAATCTTTCTTT. This chain uses TRBV6-1 with TRBJ1-1; possibly TRBD1 for D (5 bases). CDR3 length equals 14 residues. Germline loops: CDR1 MNHNS, CDR2 SASEGT.

This clonotype was observed at least ten times. CDR3 sequence reads: CAWSVRGMQPQHF. The CDR3 DNA follows: TGTGCCTGGAGTGTAAGGGGAATGCAGCCCCAGCATTTT. V is TRBV30 and J is TRBJ1-5; possible D gene TRBD1, 5 bases. This CDR3 comprises 13 residues. Germline values: CDR1 GTSNPN, CDR2 SVGIG (reference sequence). Between the trimmed V and J ends, which lost 0 bases and 7 bases, there was a span of 10 bases.

V is TRBV13 and J is TRBJ2-1; possibly TRBD2 for D (6 bases). V lost 10 bases to trimming and J lost 3 bases, with 16 bases between them. CDR1 and CDR2 (germline): PRHDT, FYEKMQ (reference sequence). This CDR3 contains 14 residues. The CDR3 region is CATKRRVDYNEQFF. The CDR3 nucleotides read TGTGCCACCAAGAGGAGGGTGGACTACAATGAGCAGTTCTTC. The full variable domain, completed using reference TRBV13 and TRBJ2-1, is AAGVIQSPRHLIKEKRETATLKCYPIPRHDTVYWYQQGPGQDPQFLISFYEKMQSDKGSIPDRFSAQQFSDYHSELNMSSLELGDSALYFCATKRRVDYNEQFFGPGTRLTVL.

The J gene is TRBJ2-3, the V gene TRBV19, with 14 bases identical to TRBD2. V dropped 6 bases and J dropped 2; count of bases not matched to a gene: 4. The germline CDR1 and CDR2 sequences are LNHDA and SQIVND (reference sequence). The CDR3 loop spans 16 amino acids. The CDR3 spells CASRPGLAGATDTQYF. The CDR3 nucleotides are TGTGCCAGTAGACCGGGACTAGCGGGAGCCACAGATACGCAGTATTTT.

The chain employs TRBV29-1 and TRBJ2-7; 7 bases align to TRBD1. Trimming removed 5 bases from V and 1 base from J; junction bases left unmatched: 5. Germline assignment: CDR1 SQVTM and CDR2 ANQGSEA. This CDR3 has 13 amino acids. The DNA of the CDR3 is TGCAGCGTTCTCCGGGGACAGTCCTACGAGCAGTACTTC. Translation: CSVLRGQSYEQYF.

This clonotype was recorded once. This chain links TRBV19 with TRBJ1-5; D is uncertain. The germline V and J ends were trimmed by 5 bases and 9 bases, with 17 bases remaining between them. This CDR3 region has 14 residues. The germline CDR1 and CDR2 sequences are LNHDA and SQIVND (reference sequence). The CDR3 DNA sequence: TGTGCCAGTAGTGCGGTAGGTTGGGAGGGGCCCCAGCATTTT. Amino acids: CASSAVGWEGPQHF.

This clonotype has a count of ten or more. The gene calls are TRBV30 and TRBJ1-1; no clear D gene. Germline CDR1 reads GTSNPN; CDR2 reads SVGIG (reference sequence). V shed 3 bases and J shed 1 base, with 9 bases lying between them. The length of the CDR3 is 13 residues. The chain's CDR3 is CAWSAAGNTEAFF. The CDR3 DNA reads TGTGCCTGGAGCGCCGCCGGGAACACTGAAGCTTTCTTT.

The sample holds a few counts of this clonotype. V usage is TRBV6-2 or TRBV6-3 and J usage is TRBJ2-2; D possibly corresponds to TRBD1 (6 bases). The germline V gene encodes CDR1 MNHEY and CDR2 SVGEGT. V lost 10 bases and J lost 12, with 24 bases in between. This CDR3 comprises 14 residues. CDR3 loop: CATDIRGRPVKLFF. The CDR3 coding sequence is TGTGCCACCGATATCAGGGGCCGCCCCGTGAAGCTGTTTTTT.